The 31 T cell receptor beta chains given below trace back to one sample, sequenced in a study of CD8+ T cells in alopecia areata. Extraction of RNA preceded its reverse transcription into cDNA, which served as the sequencing template. Some clones are missing from TCRdb's copy, which holds only in-frame ones; the method was immunoSEQ multiplex PCR. The sample holds around 150,000 clones; 60% to 75% are singletons and the top ten take 11% to 15%. The treatment here: oral pan-JAK inhibitor, 5-10 mg twice daily. Sequencing used CD4+ T cells sorted from blood, obtained at week 24, from a patient treated with tofacitinib. These receptors came from a human donor with alopecia areata.

V usage is TRBV7-9 and J usage is TRBJ1-2; D is uncertain. With 3 bases removed from V and 10 bases from J, the gap between germline ends came to 15 bases. CDR3 length: 13 residues. Germline V gene lookup returns CDR1 SEHNR and CDR2 FQNEAQ (reference sequence). The CDR3 coding sequence is TGTGCCAGCAGCTTCACAAGGGCTGATCCCTACACCTTC. As protein: CASSFTRADPYTF.

This chain connects TRBV29-1 to TRBJ1-1, with D uncertain. CDR3 size: 11 residues. Trimming left V 5 bases short and J 10 bases short, with 14 bases between. CDR1 and CDR2 (germline): SQVTM, ANQGSEA. The chain's CDR3 is CSVLSDVGAFF. The DNA of the CDR3 is TGCAGCGTTCTCTCGGACGTGGGAGCTTTCTTT.

The V and J genes are TRBV7-3 and TRBJ2-3; D not resolved. Germline V CDR1 and CDR2: SGHTA, FQGTGA. Deletions cut 4 bases from V and 2 bases from J, with 10 bases between. CDR3 length equals 14 residues. The CDR3 loop is CASSSGLVTDTQYF. In DNA, the CDR3 is TGTGCCAGCAGCTCTGGGTTGGTCACAGATACGCAGTATTTT.

This clone has at least ten counts. The V call is TRBV9, the J call TRBJ2-7, with 8 bases aligning to TRBD1. The J segment lost 3 bases and the V segment lost 0 bases, leaving 5 bases of the junction unmatched. Germline CDR1 is SGDLS and CDR2 is YYNGEE. The CDR3 has 15 residues. CDR3 in DNA: TGTGCCAGCAGCGTAGCAGCAGGGGGCATCTACGAGCAGTACTTC. Translation: CASSVAAGGIYEQYF.

V gene TRBV7-9 combines with J gene TRBJ1-5; no firm D call. CDR1 is SEHNR and CDR2 is FQNEAQ in the germline V gene (reference sequence). There are 14 residues in the CDR3. Trimming shortened V by 7 bases and J by 2 bases, and 12 bases separated the two germline ends. The CDR3, as DNA: TGTGCCAGCACGGGAGGGAGTGGCAATCAGCCCCAGCATTTT. Amino acids: CASTGGSGNQPQHF.

The chain links TRBV29-1 to TRBJ2-7; no clear D gene. V shed 5 bases and J shed 2 bases, with 10 bases lying between them. The germline V gene encodes CDR1 SQVTM and CDR2 ANQGSEA. This CDR3 region has 12 residues. In DNA, the CDR3 is TGCAGCGTTATCGCCCAAGCCTACGAGCAGTACTTC. It is translated as CSVIAQAYEQYF.

There are a few counts of this clone. The CDR3 DNA sequence: TGTGCCAGCAGCGTCCCGACAGCAAGAGGAAACACCATATATTTT. This sequence encodes CASSVPTARGNTIYF. The chain employs TRBV7-8 and TRBJ1-3, with a tentative D call TRBD1 (5 bases). With 5 bases removed from V and 4 bases from J, the gap between germline ends came to 15 bases. Germline assignment: CDR1 SGHVS and CDR2 FQNEAQ. CDR3 size: 15 residues.

This chain connects TRBV15 to TRBJ2-3, with 8 nucleotides matching TRBD1. This CDR3 comprises 15 residues. Germline V CDR1 and CDR2: LNHNV, YYDKDF (reference sequence). The trim removed 3 bases at V and 2 bases at J, leaving 4 bases unmatched. Here the CDR3 DNA reads TGTGCCACCAGCAGGGACAGGGAGCTCACAGATACGCAGTATTTT. Protein: CATSRDRELTDTQYF.

The rearrangement joins TRBV29-1 to TRBJ2-5; D gene ambiguous. Germline CDR1 SQVTM, CDR2 ANQGSEA. V lost 4 bases and J 4 bases, leaving 10 bases between the germline ends. The CDR3 is 12 amino acids. In nucleotides, the CDR3 is TGCAGCGTTGCCCTAGGTGGAGAGACCCAGTACTTC. Translation: CSVALGGETQYF. The full variable domain, completed using reference TRBV29-1 and TRBJ2-5, is SAVISQKPSRDICQRGTSLTIQCQVDSQVTMMFWYRQQPGQSLTLIATANQGSEATYESGFVIDKFPISRPNLTFSTLTVSNMSPEDSSIYLCSVALGGETQYFGPGTRLLVL.

The J gene is TRBJ1-5, the V gene TRBV6-5; D is ambiguous. V was pared by 8 bases and J by 1 base, with 12 bases between. Germline V gene data show CDR1 as MNHEY and CDR2 as SVGAGI. There are 14 residues in the CDR3. CDR3 sequence reads: CASGASNSNQPQHF. The CDR3 nucleotides read TGTGCCAGCGGTGCGTCGAACAGCAATCAGCCCCAGCATTTT.

In its sample, this clone was seen a few times. This chain joins TRBV5-4 and TRBJ1-2, with D unresolved. Germline values: CDR1 SGHNT, CDR2 YYREEE (reference sequence). Trimming left V 0 bases short and J 4 bases short, with 7 bases between. CDR3 length: 13 residues. The CDR3 nucleotides are TGTGCCAGCAGCTTGGTCGGAACCTATGGCTACACCTTC. Its protein is CASSLVGTYGYTF.

This clone was seen a few times. The chain employs TRBV29-1 and TRBJ2-5, with 7 nucleotides matching TRBD2. V gave up 7 bases and J gave up 2 bases; unmatched junction bases: 10. Germline lookup yields CDR1 SQVTM and CDR2 ANQGSEA. There are 14 residues in the CDR3. In DNA, the CDR3 is TGCAGCGCCTGCCCGGGGGGAACACAAGAGACCCAGTACTTC. Its protein is CSACPGGTQETQYF.

This clone has a handful of counts. The chain carries TRBV10-3 and TRBJ2-3, with D possibly being TRBD2 (5 bases). The V end lost 7 bases, the J end lost 4 bases, and 12 bases lay between the germline ends. CDR1 is ENHRY, CDR2 SYGVKD, per germline. CDR3 length equals 13 residues. CDR3 residues: CAIKEDSADTQYF. The CDR3 region has the DNA TGTGCCATCAAAGAGGACTCCGCAGATACGCAGTATTTT.

The chain links TRBV5-6 to TRBJ2-1; the D call may be TRBD1 or TRBD2 (6 bases each). Germline assignment: CDR1 SGHDT and CDR2 YYEEEE. The length of the CDR3 is 15 residues. V was shortened by 4 bases and J by 4 bases, with 15 bases between the two germline ends. The CDR3 DNA reads TGTGCCAGCAGCGAGGGGGGCCGAGCTTACAATGAGCAGTTCTTC. This translates into CASSEGGRAYNEQFF. Using reference TRBV5-6 and TRBJ2-1 for the parts outside the CDR3, the full variable domain is DAGVTQSPTHLIKTRGQQVTLRCSPKSGHDTVSWYQQALGQGPQFIFQYYEEEERQRGNFPDRFSGHQFPNYSSELNVNALLLGDSALYLCASSEGGRAYNEQFFGPGTRLTVL.

This clone showed up just once. The chain carries TRBV5-6 and TRBJ2-7, with 7 nucleotides matching TRBD1. Germline V gene lookup returns CDR1 SGHDT and CDR2 YYEEEE. Germline trimming cut 2 bases from V and 1 base from J; bases unmatched to any gene: 3. CDR3 length: 14 residues. The CDR3 nucleotides are TGTGCCAGCAGCTTAAAGACAGGGTCCTACGAGCAGTACTTC. Translating it yields CASSLKTGSYEQYF.

This clone was found many times. This sample includes further DNA sequences coding for the same CDR3. The V and J genes are TRBV5-1 and TRBJ2-1, with no clear D. The V and J ends lost 6 bases and 4 bases respectively, with 5 bases between them. The CDR3 runs to 11 residues. The germline V gene encodes CDR1 SGHRS and CDR2 YFSETQ. CDR3 region: CASKDYNEQFF. For the CDR3, the DNA is TGCGCCAGCAAGGATTACAATGAGCAGTTCTTC.

The genes are TRBV2 and TRBJ2-3; 9 bases map to TRBD2. The CDR3 consists of 16 residues. Germline values: CDR1 SNHLY, CDR2 FYNNEI. Trimming removed 7 bases from V and 4 bases from J; junction bases left unmatched: 12. CDR3 nucleotide sequence: TGTGCCAGCATCCAAGGGAGTCGCGGGGGGGCAGATACGCAGTATTTT. The encoded protein is CASIQGSRGGADTQYF.

The chain uses TRBV29-1 and TRBJ2-1; tentatively, D is TRBD1 (6 bases). V lost 7 bases, J lost 0 bases, and 16 bases lay in between. The CDR3 sequence is 15 residues long. Per the germline V gene, CDR1 is SQVTM and CDR2 is ANQGSEA. CDR3 sequence reads: CSARQAISSYNEQFF. CDR3 nucleotides: TGCAGCGCGAGACAGGCGATTAGCTCCTACAATGAGCAGTTCTTC.

The chain employs TRBV30 and TRBJ1-4; D is undetermined. The CDR3 spans 14 residues. V was pared by 1 base and J by 4 bases, with 10 bases between. In germline, CDR1 is GTSNPN, CDR2 SVGIG (reference sequence). CDR3: CAWSDLQINEKLFF. The CDR3 nucleotides read TGTGCCTGGAGTGATTTACAGATTAATGAAAAACTGTTTTTT. Drawing the rest from reference TRBV30 and TRBJ1-4, the complete variable domain is SQTIHQWPATLVQPVGSPLSLECTVEGTSNPNLYWYRQAAGRGLQLLFYSVGIGQISSEVPQNLSASRPQDRQFILSSKKLLLSDSGFYLCAWSDLQINEKLFFGSGTQLSVL.

This chain uses TRBV30 with TRBJ2-5; no reliable D call. Trimming cost V 0 bases and J 2 bases, with 10 bases left between them. CDR3 size: 14 residues. Germline V gives CDR1 GTSNPN, CDR2 SVGIG (reference sequence). The CDR3 region is CAWSVRSVQETQYF. CDR3 in DNA: TGTGCCTGGAGTGTAAGATCTGTTCAAGAGACCCAGTACTTC.

CDR3: CAWTTGRGNQPQHF. The CDR3 coding sequence is TGTGCCTGGACCACAGGGAGGGGGAATCAGCCCCAGCATTTT. The chain couples TRBV30 to TRBJ1-5, with a possible D match to TRBD1 (6 bases). This CDR3 spans 14 amino acids. Germline CDR1 GTSNPN, CDR2 SVGIG (reference sequence). V lost 4 bases and J 4 bases, leaving 14 bases between the germline ends.

The rearrangement uses TRBV27 and TRBJ2-7; 8 positions match TRBD1. J was trimmed by 4 bases and V by 5 bases; bases with no gene match: 7. The CDR3 is 14 amino acids. CDR1 and CDR2 from the germline V gene are MNHEY and SMNVEV (reference sequence). CDR3 sequence reads: CASSRTGSGYEQYF. For the CDR3, the DNA is TGTGCCAGCAGTAGGACAGGGTCCGGATACGAGCAGTACTTC.

The rearrangement joins TRBV4-1 to TRBJ1-4; D is undetermined. V lost 0 bases, J lost 8 bases, and 4 bases lay in between. The length of the CDR3 is 12 residues. Germline CDR1 reads MGHRA; CDR2 reads YSYEKL. The CDR3 nucleotides read TGCGCCAGCAGCCAAGAGTACGAAAAACTGTTTTTT. It translates to CASSQEYEKLFF.

The V and J genes are TRBV30 and TRBJ1-2, with TRBD1 matching over 9 bases. The CDR3 loop spans 14 amino acids. Unmatched junction bases numbered 8, after V lost 2 bases and J lost 7 bases. The germline V gene encodes CDR1 GTSNPN and CDR2 SVGIG (reference sequence). In DNA form, the CDR3 reads TGTGCCTGGAGTCGAACAGGGGGCGCCGCTGGCTACACCTTC. It yields the protein CAWSRTGGAAGYTF.

This chain connects TRBV7-2 to TRBJ2-7; D unresolved. V was trimmed by 3 bases and J by 2 bases, leaving 14 bases between them. Germline V gene data show CDR1 as SGHTA and CDR2 as FQGNSA. The CDR3 spans 15 residues. CDR3 bases: TGTGCCAGCAGCTTCGAATCTTCAAGGACCTACGAGCAGTACTTC. Its translation is CASSFESSRTYEQYF. Full variable domain (missing parts from reference TRBV7-2 and TRBJ2-7): GAGVSQSPSNKVTEKGKDVELRCDPISGHTALYWYRQSLGQGLEFLIYFQGNSAPDKSGLPSDRFSAERTGGSVSTLTIQRTQQEDSAVYLCASSFESSRTYEQYFGPGTRLTVT.

The chain couples TRBV4-2 to TRBJ1-2; 10 nucleotides agree with TRBD1. Per germline, CDR1 LGHNA and CDR2 YNFKEQ. Trimming at V came to 0 bases and at J to 4 bases, leaving 2 bases not matched to a gene. The length of the CDR3 is 15 residues. CDR3 sequence reads: CASSQEDRGFYGYTF. CDR3 DNA sequence: TGTGCCAGCAGCCAAGAGGACAGGGGGTTCTATGGCTACACCTTC.

The chain is built from TRBV5-6 and TRBJ1-5, with TRBD1 identical over 7 bases. The CDR3 is 15 residues long. Germline V CDR1 and CDR2: SGHDT, YYEEEE. V lost 2 bases to trimming and J lost 6 bases; unmatched junction nucleotides: 8. The CDR3 region has the DNA TGTGCCAGCAGCTTTAGACAGGGATCGGGTCAGCCCCAGCATTTT. It is translated as CASSFRQGSGQPQHF.

The chain uses TRBV7-9 and TRBJ2-2; 8 positions agree with TRBD1. The CDR3 covers 15 residues. Germline CDR1 and CDR2: SEHNR and FQNEAQ (reference sequence). J was trimmed by 4 bases and V by 3 bases; bases with no gene match: 4. CDR3 bases: TGTGCCAGCAGCTTTCGGCAGGGGGCCACCGGGGAGCTGTTTTTT. Its translation is CASSFRQGATGELFF. Using reference TRBV7-9 and TRBJ2-2 for the parts outside the CDR3, the full variable domain is DTGVSQNPRHKITKRGQNVTFRCDPISEHNRLYWYRQTLGQGPEFLTYFQNEAQLEKSRLLSDRFSAERPKGSFSTLEIQRTEQGDSAMYLCASSFRQGATGELFFGEGSRLTVL.

This clone was detected only a few times. CDR3 amino acids: CASSEGRRNLGGELFF. The CDR3 region has the DNA TGTGCCAGCAGTGAGGGACGTCGAAATCTCGGCGGGGAGCTGTTTTTT. The V call is TRBV6-1, the J call TRBJ2-2; D might be TRBD1 or TRBD2, each matching 5 bases. The CDR3 contains 16 residues. Germline V lookup: CDR1 MNHNS, CDR2 SASEGT. Trimming cost V 3 bases and J 7 bases, with 18 bases left between them.

The V and J genes are TRBV6-1 and TRBJ1-1; D unresolved. Germline CDR1 is MNHNS and CDR2 is SASEGT. The V end lost 4 bases, the J end lost 8 bases, and 8 bases lay between the germline ends. There are 11 residues in the CDR3. CDR3: CASSGGGEAFF. In DNA form, the CDR3 reads TGTGCCAGCAGTGGGGGAGGCGAAGCTTTCTTT.

This clone has just a few counts. The CDR3, as DNA: TGTGCCATCAGGCCGGGACTAACTAATGAGCAGTTCTTC. Its protein product is CAIRPGLTNEQFF. This sequence joins TRBV10-3 and TRBJ2-1; 7 bases align to TRBD2. V was clipped by 6 bases and J by 7 bases; unmatched bases: 6. This CDR3 is 13 amino acids long. Germline values: CDR1 ENHRY, CDR2 SYGVKD.